These 24 T cell receptor beta chains came from one sample sequenced in a study of OX40 agonist ivuxolimab in advanced cancers. TCRdb's table, derived via immunoSEQ multiplex PCR, lists solely in-frame clones and lacks some. The data contain 65,000 to 80,000 clones, 85% to 95% of them singletons. Sample: CD4+ or CD8+ T cells sorted from blood, taken in a trial of the OX40 agonist ivuxolimab. These TCRs come from an adult with an advanced solid tumor such as melanoma, head and neck, liver or kidney cancer.

The CDR3 coding sequence is TGTGCCAGCAGCTTAATCCACGGACTGACGGGCACAGATACGCAGTATTTT. Translated, it gives CASSLIHGLTGTDTQYF. J is TRBJ2-3 and V is TRBV7-6, with D possibly matching TRBD2 (5 bases). V gave up 2 bases and J gave up 1 base, with 16 bases separating them. The CDR3 extends over 17 amino acids. Germline V gives CDR1 SGHVS, CDR2 FNYEAQ.

The V and J genes are TRBV29-1 and TRBJ2-2, with D maybe TRBD2 (5 bases). This CDR3 region has 14 residues. Germline CDR1 is SQVTM and CDR2 is ANQGSEA. The V end lost 2 bases, the J end lost 2 bases, and 9 bases lay between the germline ends. The CDR3 coding sequence is TGCAGCGTTGAATCGGGATTTAACACCGGGGAGCTGTTTTTT. It codes for CSVESGFNTGELFF.

This chain connects TRBV13 to TRBJ2-5, with D possibly being TRBD2 (6 bases). Trimming took off 4 bases at V and 0 bases at J, with 12 bases between the two ends. The CDR3 runs to 15 residues. Germline CDR1 reads PRHDT; CDR2 reads FYEKMQ (reference sequence). This CDR3 is CASSSRIADQETQYF. The CDR3 DNA follows: TGTGCCAGCAGCTCCCGTATAGCGGACCAAGAGACCCAGTACTTC.

CDR3 DNA: TGCGCCAGCAGCCAACGACAGAGGGATGAAAAACTGTTTTTT. As protein: CASSQRQRDEKLFF. The chain joins TRBV5-1 to TRBJ1-4, with TRBD1 as a possible D gene (5 bases). This CDR3 is 14 amino acids long. With 4 bases removed from V and 6 bases from J, the gap between germline ends came to 13 bases. Germline lookup yields CDR1 SGHRS and CDR2 YFSETQ.

This clone is a singleton in its sample. This chain links TRBV10-3 with TRBJ2-7; D might be TRBD2 (5 bases). This CDR3 has 13 residues. The V gene's germline CDR1 is ENHRY and CDR2 SYGVKD. V lost 6 bases, J lost 5 bases, and 14 bases lay in between. The DNA for the CDR3 is TGTGCCATCAGCCCGGACCCCGGGGACGAGCAGTACTTC. This codes for CAISPDPGDEQYF.

The chain has TRBV4-1 and TRBJ2-7; 8 positions match TRBD1. Germline CDR1 and CDR2: MGHRA and YSYEKL. The CDR3 is 16 amino acids. The V gene end was trimmed by 1 base and the J gene end by 1 base; junction bases not matched to a gene: 6. The CDR3 nucleotides read TGCGCCAGCAGCCAAGTAGCGACAGGGGCGTCCTACGAGCAGTACTTC. Encoded protein: CASSQVATGASYEQYF.

The chain carries TRBV7-2 and TRBJ2-2; unclear D gene. The germline V gene has CDR1 SGHTA and CDR2 FQGNSA. The CDR3 covers 17 residues. Between the trimmed V and J ends, which lost 5 bases and 6 bases, there was a span of 22 bases. The CDR3 region has the DNA TGTGCCAGCAGCCTGTACGTGGCTAGTTCATCGGCCGGGGAGCTGTTTTTT. As protein: CASSLYVASSSAGELFF. The variable domain in full, completed from reference TRBV7-2 and TRBJ2-2, reads GAGVSQSPSNKVTEKGKDVELRCDPISGHTALYWYRQSLGQGLEFLIYFQGNSAPDKSGLPSDRFSAERTGGSVSTLTIQRTQQEDSAVYLCASSLYVASSSAGELFFGEGSRLTVL.

This chain connects TRBV5-1 to TRBJ1-2; possibly TRBD1 for D (6 bases). This CDR3 has 14 amino acids. The V and J ends lost 1 base and 6 bases respectively, with 13 bases between them. In germline, CDR1 is SGHRS, CDR2 YFSETQ. The CDR3 DNA reads TGCGCCAGCAGCTTGCAGGCCTCAGGGGATGGCTACACCTTC. Translated, it gives CASSLQASGDGYTF.

The rearrangement links TRBV21-1 to TRBJ2-5; the D segment call TRBD2 is taken from the table without a DNA check. TRBV21-1 is designated a pseudogene. The CDR3 has 16 amino acids. CDR3 sequence: CASSRPGLAGQETQYF. The CDR3 coding sequence is TGTGCCAGCAGCAGGCCGGGACTAGCGGGGCAAGAGACCCAGTACTTC.

The rearrangement uses TRBV25-1 and TRBJ1-3; tentative D call: TRBD1 (5 bases). V was clipped by 4 bases and J by 4 bases, with 17 bases between them. Germline CDR1 is MGHDK and CDR2 is SYGVNS. This CDR3 contains 16 residues. The CDR3 here is CASSAWEGRKGNTIYF. As DNA, the CDR3 is TGTGCCAGCAGTGCCTGGGAGGGGCGGAAAGGAAACACCATATATTTT.

The V call is TRBV5-5, the J call TRBJ2-5; 11 bases align to TRBD1. Per germline, CDR1 SGHKS and CDR2 YYEKEE (reference sequence). The CDR3 runs 15 residues. The trim removed 6 bases at V and 5 bases at J, leaving 9 bases unmatched. CDR3 protein: CASNQGQGDVETQYF. As DNA, the CDR3 is TGTGCCAGCAACCAGGGACAGGGGGACGTTGAGACCCAGTACTTC.

The chain uses TRBV4-2 and TRBJ2-1; D might be TRBD1 or TRBD2, each matching 5 bases. The CDR3 has 15 amino acids. Germline assignment: CDR1 LGHNA and CDR2 YNFKEQ. V shed 6 bases and J shed 4 bases, with 16 bases lying between them. The CDR3 nucleotides read TGTGCCAGCAGGAGACGGGGCCCGCTATACAATGAGCAGTTCTTC. Encoded protein: CASRRRGPLYNEQFF.

On this clone: At one of its ends the junction is not consistent with the germline gene, which may arise from a read error. As DNA, the CDR3 is TGTGCCAGCAGTTATACAGGGGCGAGACCCTACAAGCAGTACTTC. Translation: CASSYTGARPYKQYF. The gene calls are TRBV6-5 and TRBJ2-7; 7 nucleotides agree with TRBD1. Germline V gene sequence: CDR1 MNHEY, CDR2 SVGAGI. This CDR3 is built from 15 residues.

This rearrangement joins TRBV2 to TRBJ2-7; 7 nucleotides match TRBD1. The CDR3 has 13 amino acids. Unmatched junction bases numbered 3, after V lost 5 bases and J lost 2 bases. The germline gives CDR1 SNHLY, CDR2 FYNNEI. The CDR3 loop reads CASSLQGPYEQYF. The CDR3 DNA reads as TGTGCCAGCAGTCTACAGGGGCCCTACGAGCAGTACTTC.

V gene TRBV7-9 combines with J gene TRBJ1-6; D uncertain. The V gene lost 8 bases and the J gene lost 0 bases, with 5 bases spanning the gap. Germline CDR1 is SEHNR and CDR2 is FQNEAQ (reference sequence). This CDR3 is built from 13 residues. This CDR3 is CASSSSYNSPLHF. The CDR3 DNA follows: TGTGCCAGCTCAAGCTCCTATAATTCACCCCTCCACTTT.

The chain recombines TRBV19 with TRBJ1-2, with D perhaps matching TRBD1 (5 bases). V was cut by 8 bases and J by 3 bases, with 13 bases left in between. CDR3 size: 13 residues. From germline, CDR1 is LNHDA and CDR2 SQIVND (reference sequence). The CDR3 region has the DNA TGTGCCAGTCTCGGGGGACTGCACTATGGCTACACCTTC. Encoded protein: CASLGGLHYGYTF. The entire variable domain, with the rest obtained from reference TRBV19 and TRBJ1-2, is as follows: DGGITQSPKYLFRKEGQNVTLSCEQNLNHDAMYWYRQDPGQGLRLIYYSQIVNDFQKGDIAEGYSVSREKKESFPLTVTSAQKNPTAFYLCASLGGLHYGYTFGSGTRLTVV.

The sample holds one count of this clone. The J gene is TRBJ2-1, the V gene TRBV13, with 11 bases lining up with TRBD1. J was trimmed by 7 bases and V by 8 bases; bases with no gene match: 4. The CDR3 contains 13 residues. The germline V gene has CDR1 PRHDT and CDR2 FYEKMQ (reference sequence). CDR3 nucleotides: TGTGCCAGCGGGACAGGGGGTTGGAATGAGCAGTTCTTC. Amino acid sequence: CASGTGGWNEQFF.

V gene TRBV5-1 combines with J gene TRBJ1-1, with TRBD1 as a possible D gene (5 bases). The germline V gene has CDR1 SGHRS and CDR2 YFSETQ. CDR3 length: 14 residues. V was shortened by 3 bases and J by 4 bases, with 13 bases between the two germline ends. The CDR3 spells CASSSRGPLTEAFF. For the CDR3, the DNA is TGCGCCAGCAGCTCTCGGGGACCGCTCACTGAAGCTTTCTTT.

The rearrangement uses TRBV19 and TRBJ1-5, with a possible D match to TRBD1 (5 bases). Germline-derived CDR1 and CDR2 are LNHDA and SQIVND (reference sequence). V was clipped by 6 bases and J by 0 bases, with 12 bases between them. This CDR3 spans 15 amino acids. CDR3 coding DNA: TGTGCCAGTAGCCCCCCGGGGACTAGCAATCAGCCCCAGCATTTT. Its protein product is CASSPPGTSNQPQHF.

This clone was seen just once. Written as DNA, the CDR3 is TGCGCCAGCAGTCCTAGCGTCTCTGGAAACACCATATATTTT. Translated: CASSPSVSGNTIYF. The chain is built from TRBV23-1 and TRBJ1-3; D is unclear. TRBV23-1 is marked as an open reading frame, function uncertain. V was pared by 4 bases and J by 0 bases, with 7 bases between. This CDR3 spans 14 amino acids.

The rearrangement uses TRBV7-3 and TRBJ2-5, with D unclear. The CDR3 runs 13 residues. Germline V gene lookup returns CDR1 SGHTA and CDR2 FQGTGA. V was pared by 3 bases and J by 5 bases, with 10 bases between. CDR3 bases: TGTGCCAGCAGCTTCACCGTTGTTGAGACCCAGTACTTC. It specifies CASSFTVVETQYF.

The rearrangement uses TRBV11-2 and TRBJ2-5; no firm D call. The CDR3 has 12 residues. The germline V gene has CDR1 SGHAT and CDR2 FQNNGV. V lost 4 bases to trimming and J lost 1 base, with 4 bases between them. DNA of the CDR3: TGTGCCAGCAGCTCGATCCAAGAGACCCAGTACTTC. As protein: CASSSIQETQYF.

This clone was counted once. The chain links TRBV9 to TRBJ1-2; a possible D gene is TRBD1 (5 bases). Trimming cost V 3 bases and J 0 bases, with 15 bases left between them. The V gene's germline CDR1 is SGDLS and CDR2 YYNGEE. The CDR3 totals 16 residues. The CDR3: CASSDPGTLANYGYTF. In DNA form, the CDR3 reads TGTGCCAGCAGCGACCCGGGGACTCTGGCTAACTATGGCTACACCTTC. Filled out from reference TRBV9 and TRBJ1-2, the complete variable domain reads DSGVTQTPKHLITATGQRVTLRCSPRSGDLSVYWYQQSLDQGLQFLIQYYNGEERAKGNILERFSAQQFPDLHSELNLSSLELGDSALYFCASSDPGTLANYGYTFGSGTRLTVV.

The chain employs TRBV4-1 and TRBJ2-1, with 11 bases identical to TRBD2. The germline V gene has CDR1 MGHRA and CDR2 YSYEKL. The length of the CDR3 is 14 residues. Trimming at V came to 10 bases and at J to 4 bases, leaving 6 bases not matched to a gene. The CDR3 region is CATRGTSGYNEQFF. In DNA form, the CDR3 reads TGCGCCACCCGAGGGACTAGCGGTTACAATGAGCAGTTCTTC.